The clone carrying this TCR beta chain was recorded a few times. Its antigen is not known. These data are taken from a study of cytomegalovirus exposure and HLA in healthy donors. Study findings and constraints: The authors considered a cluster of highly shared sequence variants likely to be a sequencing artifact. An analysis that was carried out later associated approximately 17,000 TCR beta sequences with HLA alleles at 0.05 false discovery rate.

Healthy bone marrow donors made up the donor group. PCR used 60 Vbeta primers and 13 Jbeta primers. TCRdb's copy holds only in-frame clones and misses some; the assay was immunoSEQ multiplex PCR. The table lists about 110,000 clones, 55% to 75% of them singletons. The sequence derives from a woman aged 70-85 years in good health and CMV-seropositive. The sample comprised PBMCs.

The CDR3 reads CASSPQISSGNTIYF. CDR3 sequence (DNA): TGCGCCAGCAGCCCTCAGATCAGCTCTGGAAACACCATATATTTT. The V and J genes are TRBV4-1 and TRBJ1-3; D is undetermined. This CDR3 spans 15 amino acids. V gave up 4 bases and J gave up 0 bases, with 10 bases separating them. In germline, CDR1 is MGHRA, CDR2 YSYEKL.